This TCR beta chain originates from a study of blood T cell repertoires in COVID-19. The CDR3 runs 14 residues. The V end lost 2 bases, the J end lost 7 bases, and 10 bases lay between the germline ends. Germline CDR1 and CDR2: SGHNT and YYREEE (reference sequence). Data came from immunoSEQ multiplex PCR; TCRdb stores just in-frame clones and leaves some out. The sample comprises about 41,000 clones, about 86% of which are singletons, and around two fifths rests with the top ten. The TCR was taken from a woman aged 80 or older with active or convalescent COVID-19. The rearrangement links TRBV5-4 to TRBJ1-6, with a weak D call TRBD1 (5 bases). The source material was peripheral blood. This CDR3 reads CASSFTTGNSPLHF. The CDR3 DNA reads as TGTGCCAGCAGCTTCACAACAGGAAATTCACCCCTCCACTTT.